The 14 T cell receptor beta chains below were found in one sample sequenced in a study of monozygotic twins with inflammatory bowel disease. TCRdb reworked the 5' RACE reads into one entry per CDR3 protein, no DNA. Recorded for this sample: fewer than 400,000 distinct CDR3 sequences. Material: blood. The receptors derive from a human donor with ulcerative colitis or Crohn's disease, or a healthy co-twin of an affected twin (not recorded which).

The chain is built from TRBV6-4 and TRBJ2-5; TCRdb outputs TRBD2, but without DNA this stays unchecked. The CDR3 sequence is 13 residues long. Germline V gene data show CDR1 as MRHNA and CDR2 as SNTAGT. The CDR3 sequence is CASSEGPRETQYF.

The J gene is TRBJ2-7, the V gene TRBV28; the TCRdb call, TRBD1, lacks DNA for checking. Per the germline V gene, CDR1 is MDHEN and CDR2 is SYDVKM. The CDR3 length is 14 residues. The CDR3 is CASRDRGHSYEQYF.

The chain carries TRBV27 and TRBJ1-6; checking the TCRdb D call of TRBD1 is not possible without DNA. The CDR3 totals 17 residues. CDR1 is MNHEY and CDR2 is SMNVEV in the germline V gene (reference sequence). The CDR3 sequence: CASSVSIGTGLDSPLHF.

The chain uses TRBV11-2 and TRBJ2-3; as DNA is missing, the TRBD2 call by TCRdb cannot be tested. Germline CDR1 reads SGHAT; CDR2 reads FQNNGV. CDR3 length: 18 residues. The CDR3 is CASSLGRRLAGEWDTQYF.

The CDR3 sequence is CASSRLGPGTEAFF. The V gene is TRBV27, the J gene TRBJ1-1; TCRdb gives TRBD1 as the D gene, but with no DNA this cannot be confirmed. Germline V gene sequence: CDR1 MNHEY, CDR2 SMNVEV (reference sequence). The CDR3 totals 14 residues.

The gene calls are TRBV7-8 and TRBJ2-3; TCRdb outputs TRBD1, but without DNA this stays unchecked. The germline CDR1 and CDR2 sequences are SGHVS and FQNEAQ. This CDR3 is 15 amino acids long. The CDR3 is CASSLFVGTGDTQYF.

The chain combines TRBV4-3 with TRBJ1-2; TCRdb outputs TRBD1, but without DNA this stays unchecked. Germline V gene sequence: CDR1 LGHNA, CDR2 YSLEER. The CDR3 is 14 residues long. The CDR3 loop reads CASSQDDRSYGYTF.

The V and J genes are TRBV7-9 and TRBJ2-5. CDR1 and CDR2 from the germline V gene are SEHNR and FQNEAQ (reference sequence). This CDR3 is built from 11 residues. CDR3 region: CASSSTETQYF.

The gene calls are TRBV6-5 and TRBJ1-6. The CDR3 has 17 residues. The germline V gene encodes CDR1 MNHEY and CDR2 SVGAGI. CDR3 sequence reads: CASSYGRGQYYNSPLHF.

This sequence joins TRBV7-2 and TRBJ1-2; checking the TCRdb D call of TRBD1 is not possible without DNA. This CDR3 spans 14 amino acids. The germline CDR1 and CDR2 sequences are SGHTA and FQGNSA. CDR3 sequence: CASSTGQINYGYTF.

The chain links TRBV5-1 to TRBJ1-4. Germline CDR1 SGHRS, CDR2 YFSETQ. CDR3 size: 14 residues. This CDR3 reads CASRLVLSDEKLFF.

This chain joins TRBV29-1 and TRBJ2-3; the TCRdb D gene call, TRBD2, has no DNA to confirm it. The CDR3 loop spans 15 amino acids. Germline V CDR1 and CDR2: SQVTM, ANQGSEA. CDR3 amino acids: CSGDGTDSGGDTQYF.

The chain uses TRBV20-1 and TRBJ1-2; TCRdb returns TRBD1, unconfirmable since there is no DNA. CDR3 length: 17 residues. Looked up from germline, CDR1 is DFQATT and CDR2 is SNEGSKA (reference sequence). The CDR3: CSARSETPDSINYGYTF.

CDR3: CASSFAGPGELFF. The chain links TRBV12-3 or TRBV12-4 to TRBJ2-2. The CDR3 sequence is 13 residues long.